The source of this T cell receptor (beta chain) is a study of regulatory T cells in long-lasting Graves disease. CDR3 regions were amplified by Arm-PCR using iRepertoire HTBI primers to build TCR beta libraries. In the authors' methods: The study identified under 80 TRBV and 13 to 15 TRBJ segments across samples. Each CDR3 protein gets one entry after TCRdb re-called the multiplex PCR reads with MiXCR. The V and J calls come from TCRdb's annotation, not from the publication. The table records 350,000 to 450,000 distinct CDR3 sequences, around 20% of them present only once. Overall study findings and caveats: A greater number of public clonotypes (fewer than 3,000) was shared by persistent patients than by new patients (roughly 930).

The sample's time point: persistent/refractory GD, antithyroid drugs over 5 years with positive TRAb. Researchers made the TCR library from RNA that was extracted from PBMCs. The patients were drawn from one endocrinology department in Xi'an, China. This clonotype was found a few times. Its target is not known. The clonotype comes from a female donor with Graves disease. Sequencing used peripheral blood mononuclear cells (PBMCs), obtained when the disease was refractory, from a patient treated with antithyroid drugs.

CDR3 nucleotide sequence: TGTGCCACCTCATCGGGGGTGGGAAACACCATATATTTT. This codes for CATSSGVGNTIYF. V gene TRBV28 combines with J gene TRBJ1-3, with a possible D match to TRBD1 (5 bases). The germline V gene has CDR1 MDHEN and CDR2 SYDVKM. The CDR3 is made up of 13 amino acids. Trimming left V 10 bases short and J 4 bases short, with 14 bases between.